Shown below are 23 T cell receptor beta chains from a single sample sequenced in a study of blood T cell repertoires in COVID-19 (dated by TCRdb to about 2020). The receptor library was made with the immunoSEQ multiplex PCR assay. TCRdb re-hosts the immuneACCESS table, in-frame sequences only. Its copies lack some clones; in the studies checked, an unresolved V gene accounts for under half of them, and the cause for the rest is not known. The sample data list some 70,000 clones, and about 85% of these were observed just once. The ten largest clones represent roughly 2.9% of the sample. Sequencing was performed on peripheral blood. Receptors originate from an elderly man with acute or convalescent COVID-19.

This clone was seen just once. The rearrangement uses TRBV2 and TRBJ1-5; 7 nucleotides line up with TRBD1. V dropped 5 bases and J dropped 0; count of bases not matched to a gene: 7. Per germline, CDR1 SNHLY and CDR2 FYNNEI. The CDR3 has 16 residues. The CDR3 bases are TGTGCCAGCAGTAGACGGACAGGTGATAGCAATCAGCCCCAGCATTTT. It specifies CASSRRTGDSNQPQHF.

The chain couples TRBV10-3 to TRBJ2-5; D not certain. The V gene's germline CDR1 is ENHRY and CDR2 SYGVKD. The CDR3 has 13 residues. V gave up 3 bases and J gave up 3 bases, with 8 bases separating them. The CDR3 sequence is CAISDILKETQYF. In DNA form, the CDR3 reads TGTGCCATCAGTGACATTCTAAAAGAGACCCAGTACTTC.

J is TRBJ2-5 and V is TRBV7-2; the match to TRBD2 covers 8 bases. From germline, CDR1 is SGHTA and CDR2 FQGNSA. Trimming cost V 5 bases and J 7 bases; bases outside gene matches: 12. This CDR3 has 15 amino acids. In DNA form, the CDR3 reads TGTGCCAGCAGCCCAAGCGGGAGACCTCGAGGGACCCAGTACTTC. Residues: CASSPSGRPRGTQYF.

The rearrangement uses TRBV6-6 and TRBJ2-7; 8 nucleotides agree with TRBD1. Germline V gives CDR1 MNHNY, CDR2 SVGAGI (reference sequence). Trimming cost V 6 bases and J 10 bases; bases outside gene matches: 11. CDR3 length: 13 amino acids. The DNA for the CDR3 is TGTGCCAGCAGCCCTCCGGACAGGGAGGAACAGTACTTC. Its translation is CASSPPDREEQYF.

The rearrangement uses TRBV5-8 and TRBJ1-6, with 10 bases aligning to TRBD1. The CDR3 runs 16 residues. V gave up 4 bases and J gave up 7 bases; unmatched junction bases: 8. Germline lookup yields CDR1 SGHTS and CDR2 YDEGEE. The CDR3 protein is CASSLGQGKGNSPLHF. CDR3 bases: TGTGCCAGCAGCCTGGGACAGGGGAAGGGGAATTCACCCCTCCACTTT.

This chain joins TRBV5-1 and TRBJ2-5; 11 bases agree with TRBD1. Trimming at V came to 0 bases and at J to 1 base, leaving 2 bases not matched to a gene. The CDR3 is made up of 16 amino acids. Germline CDR1 reads SGHRS; CDR2 reads YFSETQ. CDR3 sequence (DNA): TGCGCCAGCAGCTTGGACGGGACAGGGGGCCAAGAGACCCAGTACTTC. Translated, it gives CASSLDGTGGQETQYF.

The V call is TRBV11-2, the J call TRBJ2-7; TRBD1 matches 9 bases. The CDR3 is made up of 14 amino acids. Losses at the gene ends were 6 bases for V and 3 bases for J; bases not matched to a gene: 6. Germline V CDR1 and CDR2: SGHAT, FQNNGV. The CDR3 nucleotides read TGTGCCAGCAGATTGACAGGGGGGAACTACGAGCAGTACTTC. This codes for CASRLTGGNYEQYF.

V usage is TRBV30 and J usage is TRBJ2-7, with a weak D call TRBD1 (6 bases). The CDR3 extends over 15 amino acids. CDR1 GTSNPN and CDR2 SVGIG come from the germline V gene (reference sequence). V was shortened by 2 bases and J by 2 bases, with 16 bases between the two germline ends. CDR3 sequence reads: CAWSPGRAGAYEQYF. Here the CDR3 DNA reads TGTGCCTGGAGTCCCGGGCGGGCAGGGGCCTACGAGCAGTACTTC. The full variable domain, with the rest looked up from reference TRBV30 and TRBJ2-7, is SQTIHQWPATLVQPVGSPLSLECTVEGTSNPNLYWYRQAAGRGLQLLFYSVGIGQISSEVPQNLSASRPQDRQFILSSKKLLLSDSGFYLCAWSPGRAGAYEQYFGPGTRLTVT.

The chain links TRBV4-2 to TRBJ2-7; D gene uncertain. The CDR3 is made up of 14 amino acids. In germline, CDR1 is LGHNA, CDR2 YNFKEQ. Trimming left V 0 bases short and J 5 bases short, with 11 bases between. The CDR3 sequence: CASSQDIGLNEQYF. CDR3 coding DNA: TGTGCCAGCAGCCAAGATATTGGCTTGAACGAGCAGTACTTC.

V and J are TRBV5-4 and TRBJ2-5; 10 bases fit TRBD2. Looked up from germline, CDR1 is SGHNT and CDR2 is YYREEE (reference sequence). The J segment lost 0 bases and the V segment lost 3 bases, leaving 2 bases of the junction unmatched. The CDR3 is 15 residues long. The CDR3 DNA follows: TGTGCCAGCAGCTCAGCGGGAGGGAACCAAGAGACCCAGTACTTC. It codes for CASSSAGGNQETQYF.

The chain has TRBV21-1 and TRBJ2-1; the table's D call TRBD1 went unverified against the DNA. TRBV21-1 counts as a pseudogene. There are 14 residues in the CDR3. The CDR3 DNA sequence: TGTGCCAGCAGCGTGGACAGGCCCTACAATGAGCAGTTCTTC. This gives the protein CASSVDRPYNEQFF.

J is TRBJ1-4 and V is TRBV7-2; TRBD1 matches at 7 bases. This CDR3 comprises 16 residues. Germline CDR1 reads SGHTA; CDR2 reads FQGNSA. V lost 5 bases to trimming and J lost 10 bases; unmatched junction nucleotides: 16. CDR3 sequence reads: CASSHPTNRQGGKLFF. CDR3 nucleotides: TGTGCCAGCAGCCATCCTACCAATCGACAGGGTGGAAAACTGTTTTTT.

To note about this clone: At one boundary the junction diverges from the germline segment, which might be a read error. The V call is TRBV3-1 (or the pseudogene TRBV3-2), the J call TRBJ1-6; D unresolved. CDR3 length: 14 amino acids. In germline, CDR1 is LGHDT, CDR2 YNNKEL (reference sequence). CDR3 in amino acids: CASRQVEGSSPLHF. The CDR3 DNA is TGTGCCAGCAGGCAAGTTGAGGGTAGCTCACCCCTCCACTTT.

This chain connects TRBV19 to TRBJ2-2; 7 bases are shared with TRBD1. After removal of 6 bases from V and 0 bases from J, the junction contained 10 bases not matched to a gene. This CDR3 contains 17 residues. Germline loops: CDR1 LNHDA, CDR2 SQIVND (reference sequence). CDR3 sequence reads: CASSFYSDRANTGELFF. CDR3 coding DNA: TGTGCCAGTAGCTTCTACTCAGACAGGGCGAACACCGGGGAGCTGTTTTTT.

Note on this clone: Germline and junction disagree at one end, which may indicate a read error. This chain uses TRBV7-2 with TRBJ2-1, with 10 bases fitting TRBD2. The CDR3 covers 15 residues. Germline V CDR1 and CDR2: SGHTA, FQGNSA. CDR3 sequence (DNA): TGTGCCAGCAGCTCTTCCCCTAGCGGGAGATATACAATACTCTTC. As protein: CASSSSPSGRYTILF. Together with reference TRBV7-2 and TRBJ2-1, the CDR3 gives the full variable domain: GAGVSQSPSNKVTEKGKDVELRCDPISGHTALYWYRQSLGQGLEFLIYFQGNSAPDKSGLPSDRFSAERTGGSVSTLTIQRTQQEDSAVYLCASSSSPSGRYTILFGPGTRLTVL.

V gene TRBV24-1 combines with J gene TRBJ2-1, with 7 bases aligning to TRBD2. The germline V gene encodes CDR1 KGHDR and CDR2 SFDVKD. The CDR3 has 16 residues. J was trimmed by 8 bases and V by 4 bases; bases with no gene match: 13. This CDR3 reads CATSETRGSYGDEQFF. The CDR3 DNA sequence: TGTGCCACCAGTGAAACCCGCGGGAGTTACGGCGATGAGCAGTTCTTC.

The V call is TRBV18, the J call TRBJ2-1; 8 bases match TRBD2. Looked up from germline, CDR1 is KGHSH and CDR2 is LQKENI. The CDR3 length is 15 residues. V shed 6 bases, J shed 4 bases, and the junction held 8 bases outside the gene matches. CDR3 residues: CASSGLGAGYNEQFF. For the CDR3, the DNA is TGTGCCAGCTCGGGACTAGGTGCTGGGTACAATGAGCAGTTCTTC.

The chain carries TRBV10-1 and TRBJ1-5; tentatively, D is TRBD1 (6 bases). Trimming removed 6 bases at V and 5 bases at J, with 14 bases between. Germline CDR1 reads WNHNN; CDR2 reads SYGVQD (reference sequence). The CDR3 has 14 amino acids. CDR3 amino acids: CASSVQGGHQPQHF. The CDR3 DNA reads as TGCGCCAGCAGCGTACAGGGTGGGCATCAGCCCCAGCATTTT.

The chain combines TRBV19 with TRBJ1-1; D is perhaps TRBD1 (5 bases). CDR1 and CDR2 (germline): LNHDA, SQIVND (reference sequence). There are 13 residues in the CDR3. V lost 10 bases, J lost 5 bases, and 17 bases lay in between. CDR3 nucleotides: TGTGCCACTGCAGACGGCGGGGGGACTGAAGCTTTCTTT. Residues: CATADGGGTEAFF.

The genes are TRBV6-5 and TRBJ2-2; tentative D call: TRBD1 (5 bases). The CDR3 has 14 amino acids. The V end lost 5 bases, the J end lost 7 bases, and 14 bases lay between the germline ends. The germline gives CDR1 MNHEY, CDR2 SVGAGI. The CDR3 is CASSPPQGGGELFF. DNA for the CDR3: TGTGCCAGCAGTCCACCTCAGGGCGGCGGGGAGCTGTTTTTT.

This chain's CDR3 is CASSLRAGVETQYF. CDR3 sequence (DNA): TGTGCCAGCAGCCTCAGAGCGGGGGTGGAGACCCAGTACTTC. This chain connects TRBV5-4 to TRBJ2-5, with 8 nucleotides matching TRBD2. V was clipped by 4 bases and J by 5 bases; unmatched bases: 7. The CDR3 has 14 amino acids. Germline lookup yields CDR1 SGHNT and CDR2 YYREEE (reference sequence).

This chain uses TRBV19 with TRBJ2-7; 7 bases agree with TRBD1. V dropped 7 bases and J dropped 3; count of bases not matched to a gene: 9. This CDR3 contains 14 residues. Germline values: CDR1 LNHDA, CDR2 SQIVND (reference sequence). The CDR3 nucleotides are TGTGCCAGTAAACCGACAGGGACCCACTACGAGCAGTACTTC. Translating gives CASKPTGTHYEQYF. Drawing the rest from reference TRBV19 and TRBJ2-7, the complete variable domain is DGGITQSPKYLFRKEGQNVTLSCEQNLNHDAMYWYRQDPGQGLRLIYYSQIVNDFQKGDIAEGYSVSREKKESFPLTVTSAQKNPTAFYLCASKPTGTHYEQYFGPGTRLTVT.

The chain employs TRBV9 and TRBJ2-5, with 12 bases identical to TRBD2. The CDR3 consists of 15 residues. Germline V gene sequence: CDR1 SGDLS, CDR2 YYNGEE. The V and J ends lost 4 bases and 5 bases, in that order; junction bases with no gene match: 6. The CDR3 DNA sequence: TGTGCCAGCAGCTTATCTAGCGGGAGGGTTGAGACCCAGTACTTC. Translation gives CASSLSSGRVETQYF.